The TCR beta chain described here comes from a study of T cells in Graves' hyperthyroidism and ophthalmopathy. The CDR3 sequence is 14 residues long. Trimming shortened V by 0 bases and J by 0 bases, and 5 bases separated the two germline ends. Germline CDR1 SEHNR, CDR2 FQNEAQ (reference sequence). In its sample, this clonotype was seen many times. Uncontrolled infection, other autoimmune disease, pregnancy and lactation each barred patients from inclusion. The CDR3 regions of TCR beta were amplified from RNA transcripts. The study used the HTBI primer set for a first-round RT-PCR of the TCR CDR3. TCRdb called the multiplex PCR reads again in MiXCR, with one record for every CDR3 protein. The sample shows about 340,000 distinct CDR3 sequences, around 20% of them seen only once.

The rearrangement uses TRBV7-9 and TRBJ1-1; D uncertain. The TCR originated in a woman between 45 and 65 years old with Graves' hyperthyroidism. The sequencing sample was made of blood. The CDR3 DNA sequence: TGTGCCAGCAGCTTAGCCCAGGTGAACACTGAAGCTTTCTTT. This encodes CASSLAQVNTEAFF. The variable domain in full, completed from reference TRBV7-9 and TRBJ1-1, reads DTGVSQNPRHKITKRGQNVTFRCDPISEHNRLYWYRQTLGQGPEFLTYFQNEAQLEKSRLLSDRFSAERPKGSFSTLEIQRTEQGDSAMYLCASSLAQVNTEAFFGQGTRLTVV.